A single sample is the source of the 20 T cell receptor beta chains below, sequenced in a study of blood T cell repertoires in COVID-19. Measured with immunoSEQ multiplex PCR; TCRdb has only the in-frame clones, and not every one. The sample yields about 150,000 clones, more than 75% seen once. The sequenced material came from peripheral blood. These receptors were collected from a woman in her sixties or seventies with COVID-19, enrolled during active disease.

The chain couples TRBV7-9 to TRBJ1-2, with a possible D match to TRBD1 (5 bases). The CDR3 runs to 12 residues. From germline, CDR1 is SEHNR and CDR2 FQNEAQ (reference sequence). Trimming took off 5 bases at V and 6 bases at J, with 10 bases between the two ends. For the CDR3, the DNA is TGTGCCAGCAGCCCGACAGCAGATGGCTACACCTTC. This codes for CASSPTADGYTF.

The chain combines TRBV2 with TRBJ2-7; D is possibly TRBD1 (5 bases). With 9 bases removed from V and 0 bases from J, the gap between germline ends came to 12 bases. CDR1 SNHLY and CDR2 FYNNEI come from the germline V gene. CDR3 size: 13 residues. The CDR3 is CASTGTSSYEQYF. For the CDR3, the DNA is TGTGCCAGTACAGGTACAAGCTCCTACGAGCAGTACTTC.

CDR3 DNA: TGTGCCAGCAGCTTGGGCGGCGGGGGGGCCTCAGATACGCAGTATTTT. Its protein is CASSLGGGGASDTQYF. The chain links TRBV7-2 to TRBJ2-3, with 9 bases that match TRBD2. With 3 bases clipped from V and 4 bases from J, the junction kept 8 bases outside the gene matches. The germline CDR1 and CDR2 sequences are SGHTA and FQGNSA. CDR3 length equals 16 residues.

V is TRBV5-1 and J is TRBJ2-5, with a tentative D call TRBD1 (5 bases). This CDR3 is built from 15 residues. V was shortened by 3 bases and J by 2 bases, with 14 bases between the two germline ends. The germline CDR1 and CDR2 sequences are SGHRS and YFSETQ. CDR3 sequence reads: CASSSYKTAQETQYF. CDR3 coding DNA: TGCGCCAGCAGCTCCTATAAGACAGCACAAGAGACCCAGTACTTC. Combining the CDR3 with reference TRBV5-1 and TRBJ2-5 gives the whole variable domain KAGVTQTPRYLIKTRGQQVTLSCSPISGHRSVSWYQQTPGQGLQFLFEYFSETQRNKGNFPGRFSGRQFSNSRSEMNVSTLELGDSALYLCASSSYKTAQETQYFGPGTRLLVL.

The chain employs TRBV2 and TRBJ1-5; no reliable D call. Trimming took 6 bases from V and 0 from J, leaving 9 bases between them. Germline assignment: CDR1 SNHLY and CDR2 FYNNEI. CDR3 length: 14 residues. DNA of the CDR3: TGTGCCAGCAGGAGCCAGGATAGCAATCAGCCCCAGCATTTT. It yields the protein CASRSQDSNQPQHF.

In its sample, this clone was seen a few times. The V and J genes are TRBV5-1 and TRBJ2-2, with D perhaps matching TRBD1 (6 bases). Germline V lookup: CDR1 SGHRS, CDR2 YFSETQ. Trimming took 3 bases from V and 1 from J, leaving 10 bases between them. This CDR3 has 15 amino acids. The CDR3 coding sequence is TGCGCCAGCAGCTCGAACAGGGAGAACACCGGGGAGCTGTTTTTT. Translated, it gives CASSSNRENTGELFF.

This clone was seen once. The CDR3 DNA follows: TGTGCCAGCAGTTTTTGGGAAGGGGGTAATGAAAAACTGTTTTTT. This codes for CASSFWEGGNEKLFF. The chain has TRBV28 and TRBJ1-4; the D gene is possibly TRBD1 (6 bases). The germline V and J ends were trimmed by 3 bases and 4 bases, with 12 bases remaining between them. The CDR3 contains 15 residues. CDR1 MDHEN and CDR2 SYDVKM come from the germline V gene.

The CDR3: CASSPLDFDSYEQYF. CDR3 nucleotides: TGTGCCAGCAGCCCCTTGGACTTCGACTCCTACGAGCAGTACTTC. The rearrangement joins TRBV9 to TRBJ2-7; D perhaps matches TRBD2 (5 bases). Germline V gene sequence: CDR1 SGDLS, CDR2 YYNGEE. This CDR3 has 15 amino acids. Trimming removed 4 bases from V and 0 bases from J, with 14 bases in between. The complete variable domain, with remaining parts taken from reference TRBV9 and TRBJ2-7, reads DSGVTQTPKHLITATGQRVTLRCSPRSGDLSVYWYQQSLDQGLQFLIQYYNGEERAKGNILERFSAQQFPDLHSELNLSSLELGDSALYFCASSPLDFDSYEQYFGPGTRLTVT.

The CDR3 is CSVGGAGYTF. The CDR3 DNA sequence: TGCAGTGTGGGAGGGGCTGGCTACACCTTC. The rearrangement joins TRBV20-1 to TRBJ1-2; possible D gene TRBD1, 5 bases. Germline V CDR1 and CDR2: DFQATT, SNEGSKA (reference sequence). Between the trimmed V and J ends, which lost 7 bases and 7 bases, there was a span of 10 bases. The CDR3 is made up of 10 amino acids.

This chain links TRBV5-1 with TRBJ2-1; 8 positions agree with TRBD1. The CDR3 contains 13 residues. CDR1 is SGHRS and CDR2 is YFSETQ in the germline V gene. The ends lost 0 bases at V and 8 bases at J; junction bases unmatched: 1. This CDR3 reads CASSLETGDEQFF. The CDR3 bases are TGCGCCAGCAGCTTGGAGACAGGGGATGAGCAGTTCTTC. The full variable domain, rest sourced from reference TRBV5-1 and TRBJ2-1, is KAGVTQTPRYLIKTRGQQVTLSCSPISGHRSVSWYQQTPGQGLQFLFEYFSETQRNKGNFPGRFSGRQFSNSRSEMNVSTLELGDSALYLCASSLETGDEQFFGPGTRLTVL.

The J gene is TRBJ2-5, the V gene TRBV7-9; the match to TRBD1 covers 12 bases. Germline V lookup: CDR1 SEHNR, CDR2 FQNEAQ (reference sequence). The length of the CDR3 is 16 residues. The ends lost 1 base at V and 0 bases at J; junction bases unmatched: 0. CDR3 residues: CASSLGDRGHQETQYF. The CDR3 bases are TGTGCCAGCAGCTTAGGGGACAGGGGGCACCAAGAGACCCAGTACTTC. Complete variable domain (other parts from reference TRBV7-9 and TRBJ2-5): DTGVSQNPRHKITKRGQNVTFRCDPISEHNRLYWYRQTLGQGPEFLTYFQNEAQLEKSRLLSDRFSAERPKGSFSTLEIQRTEQGDSAMYLCASSLGDRGHQETQYFGPGTRLLVL.

This clone was found a few times. The rearrangement uses TRBV5-5 and TRBJ1-3, with TRBD1 matching over 9 bases. Germline lookup yields CDR1 SGHKS and CDR2 YYEKEE (reference sequence). This CDR3 spans 19 amino acids. The V gene end was trimmed by 4 bases and the J gene end by 4 bases; junction bases not matched to a gene: 18. The CDR3 is CASSTLSKSRTGEGNTIYF. In DNA, the CDR3 is TGTGCCAGCAGCACCTTGTCGAAATCCCGGACAGGGGAGGGAAACACCATATATTTT.

On this clone: One end of the junction does not line up with germline, which may come from a read error. The rearrangement links TRBV10-3 to TRBJ2-3, with 9 nucleotides matching TRBD2. The CDR3 contains 15 residues. Germline CDR1 reads ENHRY; CDR2 reads SYGVKD. CDR3 in amino acids: CAISEGGTSRDTQYF. CDR3 nucleotides: TGTGCCATCAGTGAAGGGGGGACTAGCAGAGATACGCAGTATTTT.

V usage is TRBV6-5 and J usage is TRBJ2-2; 7 positions agree with TRBD1. Per germline, CDR1 MNHEY and CDR2 SVGAGI. Trimming removed 7 bases from V and 0 bases from J; junction bases left unmatched: 5. The CDR3 is 15 residues long. DNA of the CDR3: TGTGCCAGCACCAAGGGACAGCCGAACACCGGGGAGCTGTTTTTT. As protein: CASTKGQPNTGELFF.

The rearrangement uses TRBV5-4 and TRBJ2-1; 9 bases line up with TRBD2. The ends lost 3 bases at V and 8 bases at J; junction bases unmatched: 6. Germline V gene lookup returns CDR1 SGHNT and CDR2 YYREEE (reference sequence). This CDR3 comprises 14 residues. CDR3 protein: CASSWSGGNDEQFF. CDR3 coding DNA: TGTGCCAGCAGCTGGAGCGGGGGGAACGATGAGCAGTTCTTC.

The chain carries TRBV11-2 and TRBJ2-2; D uncertain. Trimming took off 2 bases at V and 5 bases at J, with 12 bases between the two ends. Germline-derived CDR1 and CDR2 are SGHAT and FQNNGV. The CDR3 runs 15 residues. The DNA of the CDR3 is TGTGCCAGCAGCTTACAAACTTTAGCAACCGGGGAGCTGTTTTTT. This gives the protein CASSLQTLATGELFF. The variable domain in full, with the rest retrieved from reference TRBV11-2 and TRBJ2-2, is EAGVAQSPRYKIIEKRQSVAFWCNPISGHATLYWYQQILGQGPKLLIQFQNNGVVDDSQLPKDRFSAERLKGVDSTLKIQPAKLEDSAVYLCASSLQTLATGELFFGEGSRLTVL.

The chain couples TRBV6-2 or TRBV6-3 to TRBJ2-3; 10 bases are shared with TRBD2. The CDR3 contains 16 residues. Unmatched junction bases numbered 12, after V lost 5 bases and J lost 7 bases. Germline loops: CDR1 MNHEY, CDR2 SVGEGT. This CDR3 reads CASSGQRGGKFYTQYF. DNA of the CDR3: TGTGCCAGCAGTGGGCAGCGGGGGGGAAAATTTTATACGCAGTATTTT.

This clone was counted only a few times. This chain connects TRBV5-6 to TRBJ1-2; 8 nucleotides align to TRBD1. The CDR3 totals 14 residues. The germline V gene has CDR1 SGHDT and CDR2 YYEEEE. V was pared by 9 bases and J by 4 bases, with 11 bases of the junction left unmatched. The CDR3, as DNA: TGTGCCACGGACAGGGCTGGGTCCGGCTATGGCTACACCTTC. It yields the protein CATDRAGSGYGYTF.

CDR3 loop: CASSLQGAGDEQFF. Here the CDR3 DNA reads TGTGCCAGCAGCTTGCAGGGGGCAGGCGATGAGCAGTTCTTC. The rearrangement joins TRBV7-3 to TRBJ2-1; 8 nucleotides align to TRBD1. Trimming cost V 3 bases and J 8 bases; bases outside gene matches: 6. The CDR3 is 14 residues long. Per germline, CDR1 SGHTA and CDR2 FQGTGA.

This clone was observed a handful of times. The gene calls are TRBV10-3 and TRBJ1-3, with TRBD1 matching over 9 bases. Germline assignment: CDR1 ENHRY and CDR2 SYGVKD. The V segment lost 10 bases and the J segment 8 bases; nucleotides outside the gene matches: 9. The CDR3 spans 13 residues. The CDR3 nucleotides are TGTGCCACCGAACAGGGGGCGTCGGACACCATATATTTT. Translating gives CATEQGASDTIYF.